The rows below give T cell receptor beta chains drawn from one sample of a study of spatial heterogeneity in lung cancer. TCRdb used MiXCR to reprocess the 5' RACE reads, holding one entry per CDR3 protein. Altogether around 4,000 distinct CDR3 sequences are present, approximately 8.3% being singletons, with the ten largest covering approximately 12%. Sample: lung tumor tissue, taken at surgery. These receptors all stem from a male donor with early-stage non-small cell lung cancer. Both conserved end residues are trimmed from each CDR3. Fields, in order: CDR3 protein, V gene, J gene.

AWSVLRDSSYNEQF	TRBV30	TRBJ2-1
AISDPGLAVNEQF	TRBV10-3	TRBJ2-1
ASSQRTGPTGELF	TRBV4-3	TRBJ2-2
SVRRPGGSDTQY	TRBV20-1	TRBJ2-3
ASSSSSGSTDTQY	TRBV5-4	TRBJ2-3
ASSFGFWDRSSAQH	TRBV7-2	TRBJ1-5
ASSVEGRAEETQY	TRBV9	TRBJ2-5
ASGLMTGAPGEQY	TRBV27	TRBJ2-7
ASSGGLAGVHTQY	TRBV23-1	TRBJ2-3
SARDRQGMNFGYT	TRBV20-1	TRBJ1-2
ASTGPNQNEQY	TRBV28	TRBJ2-7
ATMPGGAGANVLT	TRBV24-1	TRBJ2-6
ASVLAYNEQF	TRBV28	TRBJ2-1
ASTLRGTRYEQY	TRBV28	TRBJ2-7
ASLQGQGYNEQF	TRBV7-2	TRBJ2-1
ASSYNSGGGETQY	TRBV7-2	TRBJ2-5
ASRVRQGLNTEAF	TRBV2	TRBJ1-1
ASRHHSGQGADTIY	TRBV3-1	TRBJ1-3
ASSFIAGAHTDTQY	TRBV6-5	TRBJ2-3
ASSLWGGSYNEQF	TRBV5-6	TRBJ2-1
ASSPASGKNIQY	TRBV5-4	TRBJ2-4
ASSPEAETQY	TRBV7-9	TRBJ2-5
TRAEDYGYT	TRBV20-1	TRBJ1-2
ASTIGRYLNTEAF	TRBV28	TRBJ1-1
ASSPDSDGYT	TRBV18	TRBJ1-2
ASSFRTGNTGELF	TRBV9	TRBJ2-2
ASRRDRGNYGYT	TRBV6-5	TRBJ1-2
ASSYSQNTEKLF	TRBV6-5	TRBJ1-4
ASSHRIAGIYNEQF	TRBV5-4	TRBJ2-1
ASSFEGSYGYT	TRBV28	TRBJ1-2
ASSVLNRDTEAF	TRBV3-1	TRBJ1-1
ATSRDLRSEQF	TRBV15	TRBJ2-1
ASSPNQPPRETQY	TRBV7-3	TRBJ2-5
ASSLPGPSAYEQY	TRBV5-4	TRBJ2-7
ASTFLAGDTGELF	TRBV5-1	TRBJ2-2
ASTLSGEYNEQF	TRBV18	TRBJ2-1
ASSVVVGPGEQY	TRBV9	TRBJ2-7
ASSGTYEQY	TRBV2	TRBJ2-7
ASSQDLAWEDGYT	TRBV4-3	TRBJ1-2
SAARDRGNEQY	TRBV20-1	TRBJ2-7
ASKGAGELF	TRBV19	TRBJ2-2
ASSYDRDWGWTQY	TRBV7-8	TRBJ2-3
ASQFPGESNEQF	TRBV19	TRBJ2-1
ASSPEDTDTQY	TRBV28	TRBJ2-3
ASGKTGVGDIQY	TRBV7-9	TRBJ2-4
ASSLRTGSDTQY	TRBV6-5	TRBJ2-3
ASSLRGQGAWEQY	TRBV11-2	TRBJ2-7
ASSSRLAGAADTQY	TRBV13	TRBJ2-3
ASSLSRVGQETQY	TRBV7-9	TRBJ2-5
ASRVTGENSPLH	TRBV7-2	TRBJ1-6
ASSLVAGGQVQY	TRBV7-2	TRBJ2-7
ASSTGGALNYGYT	TRBV28	TRBJ1-2
ASSSGSLAYEQY	TRBV7-9	TRBJ2-7